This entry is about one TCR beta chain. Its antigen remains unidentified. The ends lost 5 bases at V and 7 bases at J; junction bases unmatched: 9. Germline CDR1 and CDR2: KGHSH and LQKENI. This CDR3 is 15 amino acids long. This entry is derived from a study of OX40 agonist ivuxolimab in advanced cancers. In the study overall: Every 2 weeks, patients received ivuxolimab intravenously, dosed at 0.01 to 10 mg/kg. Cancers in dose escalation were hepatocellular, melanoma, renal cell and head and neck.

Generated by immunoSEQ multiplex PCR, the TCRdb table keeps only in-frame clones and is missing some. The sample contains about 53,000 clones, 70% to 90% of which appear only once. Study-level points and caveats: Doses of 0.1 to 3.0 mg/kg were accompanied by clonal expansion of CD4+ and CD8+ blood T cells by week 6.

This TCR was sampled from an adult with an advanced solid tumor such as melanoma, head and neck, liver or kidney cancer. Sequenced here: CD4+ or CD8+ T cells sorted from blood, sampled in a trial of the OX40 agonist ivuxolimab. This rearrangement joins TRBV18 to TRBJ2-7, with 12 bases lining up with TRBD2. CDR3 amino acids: CASSRTSGNSGEQYF. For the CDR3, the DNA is TGTGCCAGCTCAAGGACTAGCGGGAACTCGGGGGAGCAGTACTTC.